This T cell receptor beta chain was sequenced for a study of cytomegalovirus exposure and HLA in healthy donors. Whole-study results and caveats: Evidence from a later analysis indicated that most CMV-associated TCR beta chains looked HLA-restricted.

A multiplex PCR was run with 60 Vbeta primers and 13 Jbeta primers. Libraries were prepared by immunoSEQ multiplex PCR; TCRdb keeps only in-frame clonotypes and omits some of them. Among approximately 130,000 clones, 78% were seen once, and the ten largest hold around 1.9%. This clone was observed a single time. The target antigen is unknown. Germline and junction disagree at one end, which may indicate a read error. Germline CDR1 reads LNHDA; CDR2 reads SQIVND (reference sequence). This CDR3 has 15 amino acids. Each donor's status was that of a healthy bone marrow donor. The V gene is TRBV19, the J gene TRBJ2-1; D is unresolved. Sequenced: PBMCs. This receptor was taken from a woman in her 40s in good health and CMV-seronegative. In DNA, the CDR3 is TGTGCCAGTAGCCCTCCAGGTCTCGCAGATGTACTTCTGATCTTC. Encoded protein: CASSPPGLADVLLIF.